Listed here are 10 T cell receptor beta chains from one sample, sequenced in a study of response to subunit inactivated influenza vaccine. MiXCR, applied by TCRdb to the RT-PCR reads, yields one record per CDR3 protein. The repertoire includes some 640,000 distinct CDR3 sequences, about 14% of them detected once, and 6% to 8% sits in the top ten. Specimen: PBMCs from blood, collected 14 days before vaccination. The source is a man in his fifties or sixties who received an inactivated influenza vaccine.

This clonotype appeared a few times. CDR3 nucleotide sequence: TGTGCCAGCAGCCTCCGCACCGGGACAGAATACGAGCAGTACTTC. Protein: CASSLRTGTEYEQYF. The V call is TRBV11-2, the J call TRBJ2-7; 7 bases map to TRBD1. V lost 5 bases to trimming and J lost 4 bases; unmatched junction nucleotides: 11. Germline V gene sequence: CDR1 SGHAT, CDR2 FQNNGV. CDR3 length: 15 residues.

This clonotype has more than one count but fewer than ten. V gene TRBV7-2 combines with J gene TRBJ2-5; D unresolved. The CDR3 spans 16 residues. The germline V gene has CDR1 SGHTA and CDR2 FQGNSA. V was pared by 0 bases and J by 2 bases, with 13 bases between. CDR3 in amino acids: CASSLALLGWQETQYF. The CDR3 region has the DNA TGTGCCAGCAGCTTAGCGTTGCTAGGGTGGCAAGAGACCCAGTACTTC.

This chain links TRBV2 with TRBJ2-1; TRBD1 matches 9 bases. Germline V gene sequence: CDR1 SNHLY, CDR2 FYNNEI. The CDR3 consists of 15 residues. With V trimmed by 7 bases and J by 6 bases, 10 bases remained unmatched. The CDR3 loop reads CASNIPDRGPNEQFF. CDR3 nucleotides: TGTGCCAGCAATATCCCGGACAGGGGACCCAATGAGCAGTTCTTC.

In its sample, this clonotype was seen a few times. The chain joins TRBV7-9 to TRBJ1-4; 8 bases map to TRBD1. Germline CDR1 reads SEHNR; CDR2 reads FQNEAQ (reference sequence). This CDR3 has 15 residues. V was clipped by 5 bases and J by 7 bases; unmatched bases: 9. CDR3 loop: CASSPGQGRGEKLFF. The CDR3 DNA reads TGTGCCAGCAGCCCCGGACAGGGACGGGGTGAAAAACTGTTTTTT. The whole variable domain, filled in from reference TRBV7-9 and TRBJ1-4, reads DTGVSQNPRHKITKRGQNVTFRCDPISEHNRLYWYRQTLGQGPEFLTYFQNEAQLEKSRLLSDRFSAERPKGSFSTLEIQRTEQGDSAMYLCASSPGQGRGEKLFFGSGTQLSVL.

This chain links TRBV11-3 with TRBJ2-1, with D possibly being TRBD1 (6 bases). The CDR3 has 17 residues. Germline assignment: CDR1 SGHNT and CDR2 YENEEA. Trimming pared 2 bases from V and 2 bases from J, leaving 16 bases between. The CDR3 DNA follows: TGTGCCAGCAGCTTATCCTCTGGCAGGGGAACCTACAATGAGCAGTTCTTC. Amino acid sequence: CASSLSSGRGTYNEQFF.

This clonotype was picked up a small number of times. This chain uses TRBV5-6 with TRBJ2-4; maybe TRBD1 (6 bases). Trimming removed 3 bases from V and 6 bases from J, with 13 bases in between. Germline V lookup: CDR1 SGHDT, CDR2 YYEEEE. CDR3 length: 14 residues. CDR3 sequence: CASSSWDIRNIQYF. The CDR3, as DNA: TGTGCCAGCAGCTCCTGGGACATTAGAAACATTCAGTACTTC.

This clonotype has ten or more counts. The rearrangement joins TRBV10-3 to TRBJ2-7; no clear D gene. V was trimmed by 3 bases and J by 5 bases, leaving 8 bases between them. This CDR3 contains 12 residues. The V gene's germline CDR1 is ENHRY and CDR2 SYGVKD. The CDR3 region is CAISEIGNEQYF. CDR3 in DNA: TGTGCCATCAGTGAAATCGGAAACGAGCAGTACTTC.

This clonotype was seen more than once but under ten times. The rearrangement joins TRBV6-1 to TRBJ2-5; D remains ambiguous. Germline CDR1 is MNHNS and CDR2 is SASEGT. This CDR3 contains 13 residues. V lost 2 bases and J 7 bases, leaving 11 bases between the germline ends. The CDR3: CASSEMVMRTQYF. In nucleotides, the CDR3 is TGTGCCAGCAGTGAAATGGTCATGCGGACCCAGTACTTC.

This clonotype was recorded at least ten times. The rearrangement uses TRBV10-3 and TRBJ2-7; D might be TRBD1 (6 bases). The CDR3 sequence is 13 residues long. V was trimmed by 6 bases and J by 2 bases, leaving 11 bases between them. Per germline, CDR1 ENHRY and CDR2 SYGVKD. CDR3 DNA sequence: TGTGCCATCAGGATACCAGGGGCCTACGAGCAGTACTTC. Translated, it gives CAIRIPGAYEQYF.

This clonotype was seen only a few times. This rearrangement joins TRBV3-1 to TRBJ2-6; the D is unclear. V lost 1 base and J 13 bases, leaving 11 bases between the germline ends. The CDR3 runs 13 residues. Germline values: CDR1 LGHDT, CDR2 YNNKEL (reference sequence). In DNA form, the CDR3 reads TGTGCCAGCAGCCAAGTACTGCCGGCAGTCCTGACTTTC. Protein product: CASSQVLPAVLTF.